The present entry profiles one T cell receptor (beta chain) with its context. Its antigen remains unidentified. Libraries were prepared by immunoSEQ multiplex PCR; TCRdb keeps only in-frame clonotypes and omits some of them. The sample lists 110,000 to 150,000 clones, 85% to 95% occurring once. CDR3 length equals 16 residues. V was pared by 6 bases and J by 6 bases, with 24 bases between. Germline CDR1 SGHDT, CDR2 YYEEEE. This entry comes from a study of T cell responses to AZD1222 COVID-19 vaccine. Overall study results and limits: The span of vaccine-associated CD4 TCRs extended across spike, with dominance at 160-218 and 743-854. Repertoires were collected only later (after the peak T cell response had occurred). The study reported that nearly half of spike-specific TCRs target unmutated variant regions.

Sample: peripheral blood, taken on day 0 of AZD1222 vaccination. The sequence derives from an adult in good health. V gene TRBV5-6 combines with J gene TRBJ1-2; D might be TRBD1 (5 bases). As DNA, the CDR3 is TGTGCCAGCAACATGGAGTCCCGGGGCGCGAGGGATGGCTACACCTTC. Translating it yields CASNMESRGARDGYTF.